The 23 T cell receptor beta chains presented below share a single source sample, sequenced in a study of regulatory T cells in long-lasting Graves disease. Time point given: newly diagnosed GD, antithyroid drugs for less than 3 months. The TCR library used RNA extracted from PBMCs. CDR3 regions were amplified by Arm-PCR using iRepertoire HTBI primers to build TCR beta libraries. TCRdb reprocessed the multiplex PCR reads with MiXCR, giving one entry per CDR3 protein. The data hold 500,000 to 700,000 distinct CDR3 sequences, with roughly 15% observed a single time. These data are also associated with another study on T cells in Graves' hyperthyroidism and ophthalmopathy.

Specimen: peripheral blood mononuclear cells (PBMCs), collected at new diagnosis, from a patient treated with antithyroid drugs. Every receptor here comes from a woman aged 30 to 39 with Graves disease.

This clonotype has only a few counts. The chain couples TRBV19 to TRBJ2-5, with D tentatively TRBD1 or TRBD2 (5 bases each). Trimming removed 4 bases at V and 1 base at J, with 10 bases between. Per germline, CDR1 LNHDA and CDR2 SQIVND (reference sequence). CDR3 size: 14 residues. The CDR3 sequence is CASSKGRTQETQYF. The CDR3 bases are TGTGCCAGTAGTAAGGGACGGACCCAAGAGACCCAGTACTTC.

This chain links TRBV27 with TRBJ1-6; D is ambiguous. The CDR3 sequence is 14 residues long. The ends were cut back, 4 bases at V and 5 bases at J, with 9 bases in the middle. The germline V gene has CDR1 MNHEY and CDR2 SMNVEV (reference sequence). DNA for the CDR3: TGTGCCAGCAGTTCCCGGTCTAATAATTCACCCCTCCACTTT. Amino acids: CASSSRSNNSPLHF.

In the case of this clonotype: At one of its ends the junction is not consistent with the germline gene, which may arise from a read error. The V gene is TRBV6-9, the J gene TRBJ1-2; 9 bases are shared with TRBD1. The CDR3 spans 16 residues. Germline V gene lookup returns CDR1 MNHGY and CDR2 SVAAGI. The CDR3 sequence: CASSHSGTGSSNGYTF. Here the CDR3 DNA reads TGTGCCAGCAGTCATTCCGGGACAGGGTCATCTAATGGCTACACCTTC.

This clonotype appeared many times. V gene TRBV20-1 combines with J gene TRBJ2-1, with D unclear. The CDR3 length is 11 residues. Trimming removed 2 bases from V and 1 base from J, with 0 bases in between. The germline V gene encodes CDR1 DFQATT and CDR2 SNEGSKA (reference sequence). The DNA for the CDR3 is TGCAGTGCTAGATCCTACAATGAGCAGTTCTTC. Residues: CSARSYNEQFF.

This clonotype was recorded at least ten times. The CDR3 DNA is TGTGCCAGCAGCCCCTGGGCCCCCGGGACAGGGAGTTCCTACGAGCAGTACTTC. It is translated as CASSPWAPGTGSSYEQYF. The chain is built from TRBV6-1 and TRBJ2-7; 9 nucleotides agree with TRBD1. Germline loops: CDR1 MNHNS, CDR2 SASEGT. With 6 bases clipped from V and 1 base from J, the junction kept 16 bases outside the gene matches. The CDR3 spans 18 residues.

In its sample, this clonotype was seen many times. For the CDR3, the DNA is TGTGCCAGCAGTTTAATCAGGGCGGGCAATCAGCCCCAGCATTTT. Amino acid sequence: CASSLIRAGNQPQHF. V gene TRBV27 combines with J gene TRBJ1-5, with D maybe TRBD1 (5 bases). Trimming cost V 2 bases and J 2 bases, with 10 bases left between them. The CDR3 consists of 15 residues. Germline V gene data show CDR1 as MNHEY and CDR2 as SMNVEV (reference sequence).

The J gene is TRBJ2-7, the V gene TRBV24-1; 11 positions match TRBD2. Germline values: CDR1 KGHDR, CDR2 SFDVKD. CDR3 length equals 16 residues. V lost 6 bases, J lost 4 bases, and 10 bases stayed unmatched. The chain's CDR3 is CATSPSGTSGHYEQYF. The CDR3 nucleotides are TGTGCCACCAGTCCATCCGGGACTAGCGGACATTACGAGCAGTACTTC.

V and J are TRBV2 and TRBJ2-3; TRBD1 agrees at 9 bases. After removal of 8 bases from V and 2 bases from J, the junction contained 8 bases not matched to a gene. Germline CDR1 is SNHLY and CDR2 is FYNNEI. This CDR3 is built from 15 residues. In DNA, the CDR3 is TGTGCCAGCTCACCACAGGGGGCGAACACAGATACGCAGTATTTT. Translated: CASSPQGANTDTQYF.

This clonotype was seen ten or more times. This rearrangement joins TRBV11-2 to TRBJ1-5; 8 bases fit TRBD1. Germline assignment: CDR1 SGHAT and CDR2 FQNNGV. Trimming at V came to 3 bases and at J to 6 bases, leaving 4 bases not matched to a gene. The CDR3 contains 14 residues. The CDR3 loop reads CASSLVQGGQPQHF. The CDR3 DNA is TGTGCCAGCAGCTTGGTACAGGGGGGTCAGCCCCAGCATTTT.

This sequence joins TRBV6-2 or TRBV6-3 and TRBJ2-3; D might be TRBD1 (5 bases). Trimming removed 2 bases at V and 0 bases at J, with 15 bases between. The CDR3 totals 17 residues. Germline V gene sequence: CDR1 MNHEY, CDR2 SVGEGT. CDR3 nucleotide sequence: TGTGCCAGCAGTTACGGTGTTGGGGCGCCTAGCACAGATACGCAGTATTTT. This sequence encodes CASSYGVGAPSTDTQYF.

This chain links TRBV30 with TRBJ1-4, with D uncertain. The V end was cut by 2 bases, the J end by 0 bases, with 7 bases between. Germline V gives CDR1 GTSNPN, CDR2 SVGIG (reference sequence). The CDR3 length is 14 residues. The CDR3 DNA follows: TGTGCCTGGAGTTGGAGTGCAACTAATGAAAAACTGTTTTTT. Translating gives CAWSWSATNEKLFF.

J is TRBJ1-1 and V is TRBV6-1; D is undetermined. V was shortened by 7 bases and J by 10 bases, with 13 bases between the two germline ends. Germline V gene sequence: CDR1 MNHNS, CDR2 SASEGT. The CDR3 contains 11 residues. The CDR3 spells CASTSPSRAFF. The CDR3 bases are TGTGCCAGCACCTCCCCCTCAAGAGCTTTCTTT.

This clonotype was detected many times. The chain recombines TRBV2 with TRBJ1-1, with 8 nucleotides matching TRBD1. The germline CDR1 and CDR2 sequences are SNHLY and FYNNEI. Trimming removed 5 bases from V and 4 bases from J; junction bases left unmatched: 9. The CDR3 is 15 amino acids. The CDR3 region is CASSQTGGIATEAFF. In DNA, the CDR3 is TGTGCCAGCAGTCAAACAGGGGGGATTGCCACTGAAGCTTTCTTT.

With regard to this clonotype: One base away lies a much larger clone, so this may be a sequencing read error. The conserved phenylalanine or tryptophan normally closing the CDR3 is absent here, so this likely arose from a read error. The chain links TRBV20-1 to TRBJ2-7, with TRBD2 as a possible D gene (5 bases). The CDR3 spans 17 residues. Per germline, CDR1 DFQATT and CDR2 SNEGSKA (reference sequence). The germline V and J ends were trimmed by 6 bases and 0 bases, with 24 bases remaining between them. The CDR3 sequence: CSAREQLGTINSYEQYY. The CDR3 DNA sequence: TGCAGTGCACGGGAACAACTCGGTACCATCAACTCCTACGAGCAGTACTAC.

This clonotype was seen a few times. The chain links TRBV6-5 to TRBJ2-6; 7 bases align to TRBD2. The CDR3 length is 18 residues. Germline CDR1 MNHEY, CDR2 SVGAGI. Trimming removed 0 bases from V and 1 base from J; junction bases left unmatched: 6. The CDR3 protein is CASSYSSSGFSGANVLTF. CDR3 coding DNA: TGTGCCAGCAGTTACTCGAGTAGCGGGTTTTCTGGGGCCAACGTCCTGACTTTC.

This clonotype was seen more than once but under ten times. The V gene is TRBV28, the J gene TRBJ1-6; D is ambiguous. Trimming removed 7 bases at V and 9 bases at J, with 19 bases between. The CDR3 has 15 amino acids. The germline V gene has CDR1 MDHEN and CDR2 SYDVKM. CDR3 nucleotide sequence: TGTGCCAGCACCAATTACTTGGGCGTCGGTTCACCCCTCCACTTT. Translated: CASTNYLGVGSPLHF.

This clonotype was seen repeatedly, ten times or more. The V and J genes are TRBV29-1 and TRBJ2-5; a possible D gene is TRBD2 (6 bases). Between the trimmed V and J ends, which lost 3 bases and 2 bases, there was a span of 10 bases. The germline gives CDR1 SQVTM, CDR2 ANQGSEA. The CDR3 consists of 13 residues. Written as DNA, the CDR3 is TGCAGCGTTGACTTGCGGGGTCAAGAGACCCAGTACTTC. It yields the protein CSVDLRGQETQYF.

V and J are TRBV3-1 and TRBJ2-2, with 7 positions matching TRBD1. The length of the CDR3 is 14 residues. Germline V CDR1 and CDR2: LGHDT, YNNKEL (reference sequence). The junction had 2 bases not matched to a gene; V was cut back by 2 bases and J by 5 bases. This CDR3 reads CASSQSQGTGELFF. The DNA for the CDR3 is TGTGCCAGCAGCCAATCACAGGGGACCGGGGAGCTGTTTTTT.

This clonotype appeared once. A far larger clone differs by one base, so this is likely a read error. The rearrangement joins TRBV10-3 to TRBJ1-5, with D possibly matching TRBD1 (5 bases). Germline V gives CDR1 ENHRY, CDR2 SYGVKD. The CDR3 has 14 residues. The CDR3 DNA is TGTGCCAGCAGTTTAGGGGTGTCCGGTCAGCCCCAGCATTTT. Its translation is CASSLGVSGQPQHF.

The J gene is TRBJ1-2, the V gene TRBV27; weak D call: TRBD1 (6 bases). From germline, CDR1 is MNHEY and CDR2 SMNVEV (reference sequence). The CDR3 runs to 14 residues. V lost 3 bases and J lost 2, with 10 bases in between. In DNA, the CDR3 is TGTGCCAGCAGTTTTGGTGGGGGCAACTATGGCTACACCTTC. Encoded protein: CASSFGGGNYGYTF.

This clonotype was seen more than once but under ten times. V is TRBV19 and J is TRBJ2-1, with 11 bases that match TRBD2. The CDR3 extends over 20 amino acids. The V gene end was trimmed by 4 bases and the J gene end by 0 bases; junction bases not matched to a gene: 14. CDR1 and CDR2 from the germline V gene are LNHDA and SQIVND (reference sequence). Written as DNA, the CDR3 is TGTGCCAGTAGTACTAGTAGCGGGAGGGCCTCACCTAGCTCCTACAATGAGCAGTTCTTC. This codes for CASSTSSGRASPSSYNEQFF.

The chain links TRBV9 to TRBJ2-1; the D is unclear. CDR1 and CDR2 (germline): SGDLS, YYNGEE. Trimming stripped 2 bases from V and 3 bases from J, with 12 bases between. The CDR3 extends over 15 amino acids. CDR3 in amino acids: CASSVSNHLYNEQFF. For the CDR3, the DNA is TGTGCCAGCAGCGTTTCCAACCACCTCTACAATGAGCAGTTCTTC.

Many counts were recorded for this clonotype. The chain employs TRBV7-9 and TRBJ2-1; 8 nucleotides match TRBD1. This CDR3 contains 15 residues. Germline values: CDR1 SEHNR, CDR2 FQNEAQ (reference sequence). V dropped 5 bases and J dropped 7; count of bases not matched to a gene: 10. CDR3 bases: TGTGCCAGCAGCATTTTTCCAACAGGGGGGAATGAGCAGTTCTTC. This sequence encodes CASSIFPTGGNEQFF.